These T cell receptor beta chains were read from a single sample in a study of blood T cell repertoires in COVID-19. The method was immunoSEQ multiplex PCR; TCRdb's version includes in-frame clones alone and lacks a portion of them. The sample lists hundreds of thousands of clones, around 89% occurring once. Input material: PBMCs or T cells enriched from blood (not recorded which). Every receptor here comes from a man aged 30 to 45 who had recovered from COVID-19. Each CDR3 is given with its conserved first and last residue. The D gene is left open where the match is weak. Only part of the rows carry a size: once, few, many, or a class if the clone is expanded.

.	TRBV20-1	TRBJ1-2	.	CSAPVEGGYTF	TGCAGTGCTCCCGTGGAGGGGGGCTACACCTTC
.	TRBV15	TRBJ2-5	.	CATSKTHSDSWAWETQYF	TGTGCCACCAGCAAAACCCACTCGGACAGCTGGGCGTGGGAGACCCAGTACTTC
once	TRBV7-6	TRBJ1-1	.	CASSPARAGRTEAFF	TGTGCCAGCAGTCCAGCACGGGCAGGGCGTACTGAAGCTTTCTTT
.	TRBV28	TRBJ2-1	.	CASNPPGSYNEQFF	TGTGCCAGCAATCCCCCAGGCTCCTACAATGAGCAGTTCTTC
.	TRBV1	TRBJ2-3	.	CTSSQESSGPDTQYF	TGCACCAGCAGCCAAGAGTCTAGCGGGCCAGATACGCAGTATTTT
.	TRBV7-9	TRBJ2-7	.	CASSVSVDEQYF	TGTGCCAGCAGCGTTAGCGTTGACGAGCAGTACTTC
.	TRBV14	TRBJ2-1	.	CASSLTRGVYNEQFF	TGTGCCAGCAGCCTTACTAGAGGTGTGTACAATGAGCAGTTCTTC
.	TRBV27	TRBJ2-3	.	CASSLSGGQTGTDTQYF	TGTGCCAGCAGTTTATCCGGAGGGCAAACTGGCACAGATACGCAGTATTTT
.	TRBV21-1	TRBJ2-1	.	CASSNYANRGPHNEQFF	TGTGCCAGCAGCAACTACGCGAACAGGGGGCCCCACAATGAGCAGTTCTTC
.	TRBV28	TRBJ2-3	TRBD2	CASRPGTSPIGTDTQYF	TGTGCCAGCAGGCCCGGGACTAGCCCAATCGGCACAGATACGCAGTATTTT
.	TRBV5-1	TRBJ2-5	.	CASSLGGGKETQYF	TGCGCCAGCAGCTTGGGAGGTGGAAAAGAGACCCAGTACTTC
.	TRBV18	TRBJ2-2	.	CASSPTGSWTGELFF	TGTGCCAGCTCACCTACCGGTTCGTGGACCGGGGAGCTGTTTTTT
once	TRBV28	TRBJ1-2	.	CASTLGQGGYTF	TGTGCCAGCACCTTGGGGCAGGGCGGCTACACCTTC
once	TRBV2	TRBJ2-2	TRBD1	CASSRDRGFTGELFF	TGTGCCAGCAGCCGGGACAGGGGATTCACCGGGGAGCTGTTTTTT
.	TRBV7-4	TRBJ1-1	TRBD1	CASSLQGARTEAFF	TGTGCCAGCAGCTTACAGGGGGCGAGAACTGAAGCTTTCTTT
.	TRBV28	TRBJ1-5	TRBD1	CASSLKGTVGYQPQHF	TGTGCCAGCAGTTTAAAAGGGACAGTTGGATATCAGCCCCAGCATTTT
.	TRBV28	TRBJ2-2	.	CASRDHEITGELFF	TGTGCCAGCAGAGATCACGAGATCACCGGGGAGCTGTTTTTT
.	TRBV28	TRBJ2-6	.	CASKGGGLRANVLTF	TGTGCCAGCAAAGGGGGAGGGCTCAGGGCCAACGTCCTGACTTTC
.	TRBV19	TRBJ2-1	.	CASSVAGLSNEQFF	TGTGCCAGTAGTGTGGCAGGGCTTTCCAATGAGCAGTTCTTC
once	TRBV2	TRBJ2-7	TRBD2	CASSVPGLALYEQYF	TGTGCCAGCAGTGTCCCGGGACTAGCCCTCTACGAGCAGTACTTC
.	TRBV3-1/TRBV3-2	TRBJ1-1	.	CASSQDPPGPGAFF	TGTGCCAGCAGCCAAGATCCCCCAGGGCCGGGAGCTTTCTTT
.	TRBV4-1	TRBJ1-4	.	CASSLQGPNEKLFF	TGCGCCAGCAGCCTACAGGGACCTAATGAAAAACTGTTTTTT
.	TRBV5-1	TRBJ2-1	TRBD2	CASSERTSVYNEQFF	TGCGCCAGCAGCGAGAGGACTAGCGTCTACAATGAGCAGTTCTTC
.	TRBV18	TRBJ2-1	TRBD2	CASSYSTSDSYNEQFF	TGTGCCAGCTCCTATTCTACTAGCGACTCCTACAATGAGCAGTTCTTC
.	TRBV2	TRBJ2-7	TRBD1	CASRTPGQVALSSYEQYF	TGTGCCAGCAGGACCCCGGGACAGGTAGCCCTAAGCTCCTACGAGCAGTACTTC
.	TRBV6-5	TRBJ2-1	.	CASSTGSREQFF	TGTGCCAGCAGTACAGGGTCCCGTGAGCAGTTCTTC
once	TRBV3-1/TRBV3-2	TRBJ2-7	TRBD2	CASSQRLGGDYEQYF	TGTGCCAGCAGCCAAAGGCTCGGGGGGGACTACGAGCAGTACTTC
.	TRBV14	TRBJ2-6	.	CASSQPGLSGANVLTF	TGTGCCAGCAGCCAACCAGGACTCTCTGGGGCCAACGTCCTGACTTTC
.	TRBV19	TRBJ1-5	.	CASSFAVQPQHF	TGTGCCAGTAGCTTCGCGGTCCAGCCCCAGCATTTT
.	TRBV6-6	TRBJ2-3	.	CASLGSTDTQYF	TGTGCCAGCCTCGGGAGCACAGATACGCAGTATTTT
.	TRBV6-5	TRBJ2-7	.	CASTAFGAGDYEQYF	TGTGCCAGCACCGCTTTTGGGGCAGGAGACTACGAGCAGTACTTC
.	TRBV4-1	TRBJ2-7	.	CASSQDWPSGEQYF	TGCGCCAGCAGCCAAGATTGGCCATCGGGGGAGCAGTACTTC
few	TRBV2	TRBJ1-5	TRBD1	CASENGTGHYSNQPQHF	TGTGCCAGCGAAAACGGGACAGGTCATTATAGCAATCAGCCCCAGCATTTT
.	TRBV21-1	TRBJ1-1	.	CASSKLAGAGQGIMNTEAFF	TGTGCCAGCAGCAAATTAGCCGGGGCGGGACAGGGGATCATGAACACTGAAGCTTTCTTT
.	TRBV5-1	TRBJ2-1	.	CASRPGSSNEQFF	TGCGCCAGCAGGCCAGGGTCTTCCAATGAGCAGTTCTTC
.	TRBV29-1	TRBJ1-1	.	CSVVQNTEAFF	TGCAGCGTTGTACAGAACACTGAAGCTTTCTTT
once	TRBV3-1/TRBV3-2	TRBJ1-6	TRBD1	CASSLRSGTVGAHF	TGTGCCAGCAGCCTTCGTTCCGGGACAGTGGGAGCCCACTTT
.	TRBV29-1	TRBJ1-1	.	CSVYRDSNTEAFF	TGCAGCGTATACAGGGATTCGAACACTGAAGCTTTCTTT
.	TRBV9	TRBJ2-3	.	CASSVESSTDTQYF	TGTGCCAGCAGCGTAGAGAGTAGCACAGATACGCAGTATTTT
.	TRBV3-1/TRBV3-2	TRBJ2-1	TRBD1	CASSQGPLQGTEQFF	TGTGCCAGCAGCCAAGGGCCTCTACAGGGGACTGAGCAGTTCTTC
.	TRBV18	TRBJ1-1	.	CASSPSGGGTEAFF	TGTGCCAGCTCACCCTCGGGGGGTGGAACTGAAGCTTTCTTT
once	TRBV3-1/TRBV3-2	TRBJ2-2	TRBD1	CASSQDLTGGIGELFF	TGTGCCAGCAGCCAAGATCTGACAGGGGGGATCGGGGAGCTGTTTTTT
.	TRBV6-5	TRBJ1-2	TRBD1	CASSLDRQFYGYTF	TGTGCCAGCAGTCTGGACAGGCAGTTCTATGGCTACACCTTC
once	TRBV9	TRBJ2-2	.	CASSGAGKNTGELFF	TGTGCCAGCAGCGGGGCGGGCAAGAACACCGGGGAGCTGTTTTTT
.	TRBV5-1	TRBJ1-2	TRBD1	CASSSGTGSFYGYTF	TGCGCCAGCAGCTCCGGGACAGGGAGCTTTTATGGCTACACCTTC
.	TRBV19	TRBJ2-1	TRBD2	CASSIGGTSQNEQFF	TGTGCCAGTAGCATAGGGGGGACTAGTCAGAATGAGCAGTTCTTC
.	TRBV7-9	TRBJ2-7	.	CASSIDSGYEQYF	TGTGCCAGCAGCATTGACAGTGGCTACGAGCAGTACTTC
.	TRBV7-2	TRBJ2-1	.	CASSLNLGERNEQFF	TGTGCCAGCAGCTTAAACCTCGGGGAGCGGAATGAGCAGTTCTTC